This entry describes one TCR beta chain. Its target is not known. These data come from a study of cytomegalovirus exposure and HLA in healthy donors. Study observations and caveats: Cytomegalovirus association was listed for about 160 TCR beta chains. On later analysis, the bulk of CMV-associated TCR beta chains appeared to be HLA-restricted.

Germline CDR1 SGHNT, CDR2 YYREEE (reference sequence). Trimming cost V 1 base and J 8 bases; bases outside gene matches: 11. This CDR3 region has 16 residues. A multiplex PCR was run with 60 Vbeta primers and 13 Jbeta primers. The repertoire was sequenced with immunoSEQ multiplex PCR; TCRdb's copy has only in-frame clones and lacks some. The sample yields 90,000 to 140,000 clones, roughly three quarters seen once. The origin of this receptor is a male donor in good health and CMV-seronegative. Specimen: PBMCs. V gene TRBV5-4 combines with J gene TRBJ1-2; TRBD1 agrees at 10 bases. The DNA for the CDR3 is TGTGCCAGCAGCTTGCCTGGGGGACAGGGGTTAGGAGGCTACACCTTC. This translates into CASSLPGGQGLGGYTF.